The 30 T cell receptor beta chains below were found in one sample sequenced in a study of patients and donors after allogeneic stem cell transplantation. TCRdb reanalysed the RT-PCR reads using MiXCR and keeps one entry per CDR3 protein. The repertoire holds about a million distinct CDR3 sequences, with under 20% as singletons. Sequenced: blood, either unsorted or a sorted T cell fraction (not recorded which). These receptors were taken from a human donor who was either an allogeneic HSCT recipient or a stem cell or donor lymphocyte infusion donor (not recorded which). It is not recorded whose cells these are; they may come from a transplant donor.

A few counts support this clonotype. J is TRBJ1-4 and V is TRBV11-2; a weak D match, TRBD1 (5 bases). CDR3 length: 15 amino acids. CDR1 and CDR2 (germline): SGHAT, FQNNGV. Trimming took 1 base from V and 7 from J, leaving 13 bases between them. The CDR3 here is CASSLGSRGGEKLFF. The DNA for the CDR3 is TGTGCCAGCAGCTTAGGTAGTAGGGGTGGTGAAAAACTGTTTTTT.

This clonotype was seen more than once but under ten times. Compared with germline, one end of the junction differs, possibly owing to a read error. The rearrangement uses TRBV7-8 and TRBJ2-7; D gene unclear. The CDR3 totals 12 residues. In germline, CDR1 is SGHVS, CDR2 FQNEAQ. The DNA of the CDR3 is TGTGCCAGCAGCCCAAGACTGCTTCCCGGCGACTTC. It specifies CASSPRLLPGDF.

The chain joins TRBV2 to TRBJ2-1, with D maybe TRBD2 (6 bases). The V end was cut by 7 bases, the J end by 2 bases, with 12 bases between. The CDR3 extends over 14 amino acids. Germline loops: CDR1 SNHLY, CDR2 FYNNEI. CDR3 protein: CASMGGVTYNEQFF. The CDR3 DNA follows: TGTGCCAGCATGGGCGGGGTGACCTACAATGAGCAGTTCTTC.

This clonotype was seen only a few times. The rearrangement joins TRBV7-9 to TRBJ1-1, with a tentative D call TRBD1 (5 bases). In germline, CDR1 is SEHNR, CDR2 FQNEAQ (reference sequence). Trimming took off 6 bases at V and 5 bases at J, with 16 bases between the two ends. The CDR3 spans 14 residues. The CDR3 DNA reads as TGTGCCAGCAGTCTCAGGGAAGCTAGGACTGAAGCTTTCTTT. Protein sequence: CASSLREARTEAFF. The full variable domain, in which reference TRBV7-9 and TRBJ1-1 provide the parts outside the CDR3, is DTGVSQNPRHKITKRGQNVTFRCDPISEHNRLYWYRQTLGQGPEFLTYFQNEAQLEKSRLLSDRFSAERPKGSFSTLEIQRTEQGDSAMYLCASSLREARTEAFFGQGTRLTVV.

The CDR3 nucleotides are TGTGCCAGCAGATGGGACAGCCAACAGTCCTCCTATAATTCACCCCTCCACTTT. Protein: CASRWDSQQSSYNSPLHF. The chain carries TRBV28 and TRBJ1-6; 7 bases line up with TRBD1. Germline lookup yields CDR1 MDHEN and CDR2 SYDVKM. The CDR3 is 18 residues long. The junction had 11 bases not matched to a gene; V was cut back by 6 bases and J by 0 bases.

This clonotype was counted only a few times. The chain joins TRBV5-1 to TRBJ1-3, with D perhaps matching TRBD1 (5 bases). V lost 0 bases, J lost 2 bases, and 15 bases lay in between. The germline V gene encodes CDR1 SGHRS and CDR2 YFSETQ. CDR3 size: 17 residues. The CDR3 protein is CASSLAGLRDAGNTIYF. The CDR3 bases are TGCGCCAGCAGCTTGGCTGGCCTCAGGGATGCTGGAAACACCATATATTTT.

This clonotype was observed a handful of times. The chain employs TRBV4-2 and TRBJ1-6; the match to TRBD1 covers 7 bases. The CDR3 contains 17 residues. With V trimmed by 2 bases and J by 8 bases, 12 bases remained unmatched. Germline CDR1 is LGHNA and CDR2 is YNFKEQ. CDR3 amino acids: CASSQSSTGMRHSPLHF. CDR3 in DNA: TGTGCCAGCAGCCAAAGCTCGACAGGGATGCGTCATTCACCCCTCCACTTT.

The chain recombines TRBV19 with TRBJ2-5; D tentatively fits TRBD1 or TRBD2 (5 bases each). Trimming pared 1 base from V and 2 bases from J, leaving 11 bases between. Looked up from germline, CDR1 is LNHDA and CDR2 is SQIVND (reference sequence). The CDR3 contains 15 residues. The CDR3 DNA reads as TGTGCCAGTAGTATAGGGGAGACAGATCAAGAGACCCAGTACTTC. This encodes CASSIGETDQETQYF. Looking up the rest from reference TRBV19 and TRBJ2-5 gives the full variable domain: DGGITQSPKYLFRKEGQNVTLSCEQNLNHDAMYWYRQDPGQGLRLIYYSQIVNDFQKGDIAEGYSVSREKKESFPLTVTSAQKNPTAFYLCASSIGETDQETQYFGPGTRLLVL.

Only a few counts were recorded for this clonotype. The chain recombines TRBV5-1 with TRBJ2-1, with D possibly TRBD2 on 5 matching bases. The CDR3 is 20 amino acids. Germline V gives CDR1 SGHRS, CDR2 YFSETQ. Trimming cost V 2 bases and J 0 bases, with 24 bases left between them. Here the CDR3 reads CASSLDGDYSTLSSYNEQFF. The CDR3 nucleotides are TGCGCCAGCAGCTTAGATGGCGACTACTCAACTTTAAGCTCCTACAATGAGCAGTTCTTC.

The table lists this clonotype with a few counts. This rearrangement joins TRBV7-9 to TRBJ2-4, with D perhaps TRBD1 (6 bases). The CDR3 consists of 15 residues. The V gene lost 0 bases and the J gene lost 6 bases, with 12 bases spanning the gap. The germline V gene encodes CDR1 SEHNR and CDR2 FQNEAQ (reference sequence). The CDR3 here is CASSLAQGPGNIQYF. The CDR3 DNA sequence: TGTGCCAGCAGCTTAGCCCAGGGGCCAGGAAACATTCAGTACTTC.

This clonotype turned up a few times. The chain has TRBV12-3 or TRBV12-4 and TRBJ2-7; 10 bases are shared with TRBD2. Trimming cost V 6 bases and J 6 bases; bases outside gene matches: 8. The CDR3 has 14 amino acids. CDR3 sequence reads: CASSPLAGVPEQYF. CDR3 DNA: TGTGCCAGCAGCCCCCTAGCGGGAGTGCCCGAGCAGTACTTC.

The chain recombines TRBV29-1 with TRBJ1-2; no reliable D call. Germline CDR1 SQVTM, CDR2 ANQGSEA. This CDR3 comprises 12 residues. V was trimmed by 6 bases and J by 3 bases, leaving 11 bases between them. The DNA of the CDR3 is TGCAGCGTCTCGAACACCGACTATGGCTACACCTTC. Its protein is CSVSNTDYGYTF.

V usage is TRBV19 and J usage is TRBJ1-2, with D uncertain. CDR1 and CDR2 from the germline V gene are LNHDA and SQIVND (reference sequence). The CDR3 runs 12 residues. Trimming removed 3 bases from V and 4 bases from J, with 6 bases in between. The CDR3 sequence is CASSMISYGYTF. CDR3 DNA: TGTGCCAGTAGTATGATTAGCTATGGCTACACCTTC.

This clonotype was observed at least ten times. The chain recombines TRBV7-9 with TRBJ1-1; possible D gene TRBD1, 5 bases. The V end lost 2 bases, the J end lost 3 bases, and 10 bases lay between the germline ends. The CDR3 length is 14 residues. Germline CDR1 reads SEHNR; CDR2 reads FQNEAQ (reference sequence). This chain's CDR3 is CASSLLEGYTEAFF. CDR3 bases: TGTGCCAGCAGCTTACTAGAGGGGTACACTGAAGCTTTCTTT. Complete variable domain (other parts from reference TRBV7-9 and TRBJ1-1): DTGVSQNPRHKITKRGQNVTFRCDPISEHNRLYWYRQTLGQGPEFLTYFQNEAQLEKSRLLSDRFSAERPKGSFSTLEIQRTEQGDSAMYLCASSLLEGYTEAFFGQGTRLTVV.

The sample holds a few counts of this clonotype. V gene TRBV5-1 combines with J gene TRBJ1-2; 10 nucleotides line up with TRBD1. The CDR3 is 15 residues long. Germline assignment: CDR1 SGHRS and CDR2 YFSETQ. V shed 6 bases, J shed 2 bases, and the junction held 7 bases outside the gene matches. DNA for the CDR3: TGCGCCAGCATTCCTGGGACAGGGGACAACTATGGCTACACCTTC. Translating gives CASIPGTGDNYGYTF.

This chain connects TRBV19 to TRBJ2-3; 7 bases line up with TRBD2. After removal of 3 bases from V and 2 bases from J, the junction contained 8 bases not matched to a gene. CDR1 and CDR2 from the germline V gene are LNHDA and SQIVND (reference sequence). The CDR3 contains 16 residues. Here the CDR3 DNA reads TGTGCCAGTAGTATCGGGGCTAGCGGTAACACAGATACGCAGTATTTT. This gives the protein CASSIGASGNTDTQYF.

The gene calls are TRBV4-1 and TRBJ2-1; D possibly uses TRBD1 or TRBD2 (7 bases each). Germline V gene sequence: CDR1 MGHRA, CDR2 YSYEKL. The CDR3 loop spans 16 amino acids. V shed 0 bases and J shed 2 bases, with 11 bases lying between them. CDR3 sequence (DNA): TGCGCCAGCAGCCAAGACAGGGGGGGGGCCTACAATGAGCAGTTCTTC. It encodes CASSQDRGGAYNEQFF.

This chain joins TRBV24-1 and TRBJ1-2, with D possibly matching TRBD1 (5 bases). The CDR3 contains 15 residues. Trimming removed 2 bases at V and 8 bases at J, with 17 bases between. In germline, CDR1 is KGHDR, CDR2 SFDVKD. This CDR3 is CATSDWGSPYAGYTF. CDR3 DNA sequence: TGTGCCACCAGTGATTGGGGCAGTCCCTATGCGGGCTACACCTTC.

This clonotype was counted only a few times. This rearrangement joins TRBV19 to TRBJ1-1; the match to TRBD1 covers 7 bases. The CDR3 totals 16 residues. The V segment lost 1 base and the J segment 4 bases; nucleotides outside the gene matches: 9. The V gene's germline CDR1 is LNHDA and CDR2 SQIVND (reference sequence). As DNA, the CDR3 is TGTGCCAGTAGTATAGTCAAGACAGGGAGAACCACTGAAGCTTTCTTT. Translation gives CASSIVKTGRTTEAFF.

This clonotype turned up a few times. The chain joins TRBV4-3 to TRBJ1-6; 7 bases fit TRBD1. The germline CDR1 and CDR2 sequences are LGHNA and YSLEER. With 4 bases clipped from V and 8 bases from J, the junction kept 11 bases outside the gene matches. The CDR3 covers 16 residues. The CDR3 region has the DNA TGCGCCAGCAGCCCAAACAGGGGAATCCCTGATTCACCCCTCCACTTT. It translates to CASSPNRGIPDSPLHF.

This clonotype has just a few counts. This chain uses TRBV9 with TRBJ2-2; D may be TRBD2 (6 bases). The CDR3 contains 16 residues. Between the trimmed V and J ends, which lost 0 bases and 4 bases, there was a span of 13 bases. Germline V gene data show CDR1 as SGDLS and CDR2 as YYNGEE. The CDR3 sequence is CASSVVDSGTTGELFF. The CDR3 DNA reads TGTGCCAGCAGCGTAGTCGATAGCGGCACCACCGGGGAGCTGTTTTTT.

The CDR3 nucleotides read TGTGCCAGCAGCCGTAGCGGGGGTTCCTACGAGCAGTACTTC. Residues: CASSRSGGSYEQYF. The chain recombines TRBV3-1 with TRBJ2-7, with 9 nucleotides matching TRBD2. Looked up from germline, CDR1 is LGHDT and CDR2 is YNNKEL (reference sequence). The CDR3 totals 14 residues. J was trimmed by 1 base and V by 4 bases; bases with no gene match: 2.

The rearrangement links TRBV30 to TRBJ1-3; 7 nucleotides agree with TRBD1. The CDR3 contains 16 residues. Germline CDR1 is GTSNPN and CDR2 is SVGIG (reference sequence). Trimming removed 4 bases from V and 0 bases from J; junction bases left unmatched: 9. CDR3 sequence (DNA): TGTGCCTGGACCTCTCCGGGACAGTTCTCTGGAAACACCATATATTTT. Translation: CAWTSPGQFSGNTIYF.

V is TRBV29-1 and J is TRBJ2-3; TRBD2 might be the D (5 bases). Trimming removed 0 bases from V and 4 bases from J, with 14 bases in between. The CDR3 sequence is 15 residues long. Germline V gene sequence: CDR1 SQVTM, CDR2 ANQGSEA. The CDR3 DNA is TGCAGCGTTGAAGAAGGGTCCCGGCGGGCAGATACGCAGTATTTT. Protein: CSVEEGSRRADTQYF.

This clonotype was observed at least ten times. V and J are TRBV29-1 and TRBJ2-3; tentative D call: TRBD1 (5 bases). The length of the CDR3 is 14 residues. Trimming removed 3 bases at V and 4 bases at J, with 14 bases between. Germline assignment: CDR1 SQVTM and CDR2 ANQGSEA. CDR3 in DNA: TGCAGCGTTGAGGACAACAAACCCCCAGATACGCAGTATTTT. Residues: CSVEDNKPPDTQYF.

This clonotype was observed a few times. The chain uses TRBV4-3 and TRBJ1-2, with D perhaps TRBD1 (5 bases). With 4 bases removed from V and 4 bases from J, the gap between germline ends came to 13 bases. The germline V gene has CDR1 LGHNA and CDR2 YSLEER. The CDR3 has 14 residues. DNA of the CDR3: TGCGCCAGCAGCCCGGTCGGGGGAATCTATGGCTACACCTTC. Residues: CASSPVGGIYGYTF.

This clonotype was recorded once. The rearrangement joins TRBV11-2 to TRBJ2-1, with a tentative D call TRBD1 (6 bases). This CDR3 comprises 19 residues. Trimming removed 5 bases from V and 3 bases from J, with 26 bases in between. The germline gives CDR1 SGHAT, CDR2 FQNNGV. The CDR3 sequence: CASSLRTYRDNGNYNEQFF. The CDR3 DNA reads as TGTGCCAGCAGCCTTAGGACATACAGGGATAACGGGAACTACAATGAGCAGTTCTTC.

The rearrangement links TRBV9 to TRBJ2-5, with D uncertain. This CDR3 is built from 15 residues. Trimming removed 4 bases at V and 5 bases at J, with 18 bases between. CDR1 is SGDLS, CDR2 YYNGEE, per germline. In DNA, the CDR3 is TGTGCCAGCAGCCCCACCCTCCGAGATGGGGAGACCCAGTACTTC. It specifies CASSPTLRDGETQYF.

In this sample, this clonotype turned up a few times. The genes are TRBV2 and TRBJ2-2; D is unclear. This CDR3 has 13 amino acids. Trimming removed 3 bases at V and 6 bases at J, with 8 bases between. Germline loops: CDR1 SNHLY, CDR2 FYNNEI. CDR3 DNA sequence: TGTGCCAGCAGTGAGGGTCCACCCGGGGAGCTGTTTTTT. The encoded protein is CASSEGPPGELFF.

The CDR3 DNA follows: TGTGCCAGCAGCCAAGGAAGGGGGCTCCCCCAAGAGACCCAGTACTTC. Translating gives CASSQGRGLPQETQYF. The chain recombines TRBV3-1 with TRBJ2-5; 7 bases match TRBD1. Germline V gene data show CDR1 as LGHDT and CDR2 as YNNKEL (reference sequence). The CDR3 runs 16 residues. With 1 base clipped from V and 1 base from J, the junction kept 6 bases outside the gene matches.